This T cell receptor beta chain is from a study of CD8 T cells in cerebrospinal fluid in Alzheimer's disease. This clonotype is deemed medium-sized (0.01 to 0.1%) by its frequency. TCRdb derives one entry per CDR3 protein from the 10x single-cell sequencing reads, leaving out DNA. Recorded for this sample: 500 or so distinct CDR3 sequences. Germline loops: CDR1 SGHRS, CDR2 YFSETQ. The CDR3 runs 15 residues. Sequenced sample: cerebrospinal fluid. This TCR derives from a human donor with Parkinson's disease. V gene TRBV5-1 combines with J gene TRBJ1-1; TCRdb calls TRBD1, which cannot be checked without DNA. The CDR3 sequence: CASSLEGSLGAEAFF.